Listed below are T cell receptor beta chains from one sample, sequenced in a study of shared clonotypes between healthy human individuals. Sequencing was performed with immunoSEQ multiplex PCR; in TCRdb, only in-frame clones are kept and a portion is missing. In the table there are about a million clones, 75% of which are singletons. The sequencing input was memory CD4+ T cells sorted from blood. The receptor set was obtained from a man aged 18 to 29 in good health. Each CDR3 is given with its conserved first and last residue. D genes are given only for firm matches. Size is stated for part of the rows, as once, few or many counts, or as a class when the clone is expanded.

TRBJ2-1,TRBV4-3,.,.,CASSQDQPYNEQFF,TGCGCCAGCAGCCAAGACCAGCCCTACAATGAGCAGTTCTTC
TRBJ1-3,TRBV30,.,.,CAWRPVSGNTIYF,TGTGCCTGGAGACCCGTCTCTGGAAACACCATATATTTT
TRBJ1-2,TRBV25-1,.,.,CASNLGTGGYTF,TGTGCCAGCAATTTGGGTACTGGGGGCTACACCTTC
TRBJ2-2,TRBV7-2,TRBD2,.,CASSISGRGPGELFF,TGTGCCAGCAGCATCAGCGGGAGGGGTCCCGGGGAGCTGTTTTTT
TRBJ1-1,TRBV6-1,.,.,CASRGRNTEAFF,TGTGCCAGCCGGGGGAGGAACACTGAAGCTTTCTTT
TRBJ2-7,TRBV5-6,.,.,CASSLNWGSYEQYF,TGTGCCAGCAGCTTGAATTGGGGATCCTACGAGCAGTACTTC
TRBJ1-1,TRBV7-2,TRBD1,few,CASSYLGGGGLNTEAFF,TGTGCCAGCAGCTACCTAGGGGGAGGGGGCCTAAACACTGAAGCTTTCTTT
TRBJ2-3,TRBV10-3,.,.,CAISPPGSRTDTQYF,TGTGCCATCAGCCCCCCGGGCTCTAGGACAGATACGCAGTATTTT
TRBJ2-2,TRBV4-2,.,few,CASSQAYLGTLAGELFF,TGTGCCAGCAGCCAAGCATACCTAGGGACTCTCGCCGGGGAGCTGTTTTTT
TRBJ2-1,TRBV7-2,.,.,CASSPNSNDNEQFF,TGTGCCAGCAGCCCGAATTCAAACGACAATGAGCAGTTCTTC
TRBJ1-6,TRBV6-6,.,.,CASSVRVANSPLHF,TGTGCCAGCAGTGTCAGGGTAGCAAATTCACCCCTCCACTTT
TRBJ2-5,TRBV5-4,TRBD1,.,CASSLQGAGETQYF,TGTGCCAGCAGCTTGCAGGGGGCAGGGGAGACCCAGTACTTC
TRBJ2-7,TRBV5-4,TRBD1,.,CASSSPGGQGLLGEQYF,TGTGCCAGCAGCTCACCCGGGGGACAGGGGCTCCTGGGGGAGCAGTACTTC
TRBJ1-4,TRBV11-2,.,few,CASSLGFFRDLNEKLFF,TGTGCCAGCAGCTTAGGTTTCTTCCGGGATTTAAATGAAAAACTGTTTTTT
TRBJ1-5,TRBV10-2,TRBD1,few,CASTDRVNQPQHF,TGCGCCAGCACGGACAGGGTCAATCAGCCCCAGCATTTT
TRBJ1-5,TRBV5-1,.,.,CASSLGDSSNQPQHF,TGCGCCAGCAGCTTGGGAGACAGTAGCAATCAGCCCCAGCATTTT
TRBJ1-2,TRBV19,.,.,CASSPGGTLIYGYTF,TGTGCCAGTAGTCCGGGGGGGACCTTGATATATGGCTACACCTTC
TRBJ1-5,TRBV7-2,.,many,CASSFRRGNQPQHF,TGTGCCAGCAGCTTTCGGAGGGGCAATCAGCCCCAGCATTTT
TRBJ2-7,TRBV7-2,.,.,CASSLIAADEQYF,TGTGCCAGCAGCCTCATAGCGGCTGACGAGCAGTACTTC
TRBJ2-5,TRBV30,.,.,CAWSDLQETQYF,TGTGCCTGGAGTGACCTCCAGGAGACCCAGTACTTC
TRBJ1-1,TRBV5-4,TRBD1,.,CASSLLGTGAVTEAFF,TGTGCCAGCAGCTTGTTGGGGACAGGGGCAGTCACTGAAGCTTTCTTT
TRBJ1-5,TRBV7-9,.,few,CASSLLSNQPQHF,TGTGCCAGCAGCTTACTGAGCAATCAGCCCCAGCATTTT
TRBJ2-7,TRBV28,.,.,CASGRDQTSYEQYF,TGTGCCAGCGGCCGGGATCAAACCTCCTACGAGCAGTACTTC
TRBJ1-1,TRBV7-9,.,few,CASSLGTENTEAFF,TGTGCCAGCAGCTTAGGGACTGAGAACACTGAAGCTTTCTTT
TRBJ2-7,TRBV11-3,.,.,CASSWGSQREQYF,TGTGCCAGCAGCTGGGGGTCCCAACGGGAGCAGTACTTC
TRBJ1-4,TRBV5-1,.,.,CASSLEGSPREKLFF,TGCGCCAGCAGCTTGGAAGGATCCCCCCGCGAAAAACTGTTTTTT
TRBJ2-2,TRBV7-9,TRBD1,.,CASSLAGDRAGELFF,TGTGCCAGCAGCTTAGCAGGGGACAGGGCCGGGGAGCTGTTTTTT
TRBJ2-1,TRBV5-1,TRBD2,.,CASSLEGQRGLTEQFF,TGCGCCAGCAGCTTGGAAGGCCAGCGGGGGTTAACTGAGCAGTTCTTC
TRBJ2-1,TRBV9,TRBD2,few,CASSVSSGRSGCNEQFF,TGTGCCAGCAGCGTAAGCAGCGGGAGGTCAGGCTGCAATGAGCAGTTCTTC
TRBJ2-2,TRBV11-3,.,.,CASSSLITGELFF,TGTGCCAGCAGCTCCCTTATAACCGGGGAGCTGTTTTTT
TRBJ1-5,TRBV5-1,TRBD1,.,CASSETGAYNQPQHF,TGCGCCAGCAGCGAGACAGGGGCCTACAATCAGCCCCAGCATTTT
TRBJ2-5,TRBV6-1,.,few,CASSDQGRETQYF,TGTGCCAGCAGTGACCAGGGACGAGAGACCCAGTACTTC